This T cell receptor (beta chain) came from a study of blood T cell repertoires in COVID-19. Whole-study context: Both acute and convalescent COVID-19 samples were obtained from the United States, Italy and Spain. PBMCs, B-cell-depleted T cells, or T cells were the source of the cDNA or gDNA that made up the material.

Clones were sequenced by immunoSEQ multiplex PCR, and TCRdb holds only the in-frame ones, with some missing. The sample consists of about 260,000 clones, more than 70% of them appearing once. Enrolled through a virtual design, the participants were between 18 and 89 years of age and came from 24 US areas. Germline V CDR1 and CDR2: MDHEN, SYDVKM. V lost 8 bases and J lost 0; bases outside the gene matches: 10. CDR3 length equals 16 residues. This sequence was found in a middle-aged woman with acute COVID-19. Source material: PBMCs or T cells enriched from blood (not recorded which). This chain joins TRBV28 and TRBJ2-1; 7 bases fit TRBD2. The CDR3 DNA follows: TGTGCCAGCTTTGGAACTAGCGCCAGCTCCTACAATGAGCAGTTCTTC. Translated: CASFGTSASSYNEQFF. Looking up the rest from reference TRBV28 and TRBJ2-1 gives the full variable domain: DVKVTQSSRYLVKRTGEKVFLECVQDMDHENMFWYRQDPGLGLRLIYFSYDVKMKEKGDIPEGYSVSREKKERFSLILESASTNQTSMYLCASFGTSASSYNEQFFGPGTRLTVL.